This TCR beta chain was obtained from a study of sequential checkpoint blockade in melanoma. Here immunoSEQ multiplex PCR was the method, and the copy in TCRdb shows in-frame clones only, minus some. The sample lists some 3,900 clones; 20% to 25% were seen once. This clone came up once. The treatment is: randomized to nivolumab then ipilimumab (arm A) or the reverse (arm B). The input for sequencing was tumor tissue (inferred from file names), taken from a patient given nivolumab and ipilimumab in sequence. The sequence was collected from a human donor with melanoma.

Written as DNA, the CDR3 is TGTGCCAGCAGCCAAGTAGGAGGTGGGCTTGGCACCGGGGAGCTGTTTTTT. Protein product: CASSQVGGGLGTGELFF. J is TRBJ2-2 and V is TRBV14, with D tentatively TRBD2 (5 bases). Germline lookup yields CDR1 SGHDN and CDR2 FVKESK. This CDR3 comprises 17 residues. V dropped 1 base and J dropped 4 bases, with 16 bases sitting between them.